Presented here are 5 T cell receptor beta chains from one specimen sequenced in a study of shared clonotypes between healthy human individuals. Method: immunoSEQ multiplex PCR; TCRdb's copy keeps in-frame clones and lacks some. The data show 2 million to 3 million clones, about 92% seen once. The sequenced material came from naive CD4+ T cells sorted from blood. Subset here: CD45RA+ positively selected. These receptors came from a man younger than 30 in good health.

This chain connects TRBV7-2 to TRBJ2-3, with TRBD2 matching 14 bases. CDR3 size: 17 residues. Germline lookup yields CDR1 SGHTA and CDR2 FQGNSA. The V and J ends lost 5 bases and 6 bases, in that order; junction bases with no gene match: 10. This CDR3 reads CASSLGLAGAWGDTQYF. The CDR3 DNA reads as TGTGCCAGCAGCCTGGGACTAGCGGGAGCTTGGGGGGATACGCAGTATTTT.

The chain is built from TRBV6-1 and TRBJ1-5; tentatively, D is TRBD1 (5 bases). V was cut by 1 base and J by 0 bases, with 10 bases left in between. The CDR3 totals 16 residues. CDR1 and CDR2 (germline): MNHNS, SASEGT. The CDR3 bases are TGTGCCAGCAGTGAAGTCTTCGGGGGTAGCAATCAGCCCCAGCATTTT. Translated, it gives CASSEVFGGSNQPQHF.

The chain uses TRBV4-3 and TRBJ1-5; D is unresolved. From germline, CDR1 is LGHNA and CDR2 YSLEER. With 0 bases removed from V and 7 bases from J, the gap between germline ends came to 7 bases. CDR3 size: 13 residues. CDR3 sequence: CASSQDSRQPQHF. The CDR3 DNA reads as TGCGCCAGCAGCCAAGATTCAAGACAGCCCCAGCATTTT.

The chain carries TRBV30 and TRBJ2-3; TRBD2 is a possible D gene (6 bases). Trimming took 5 bases from V and 8 from J, leaving 8 bases between them. Germline V gives CDR1 GTSNPN, CDR2 SVGIG (reference sequence). This CDR3 region has 10 residues. CDR3 sequence: CAWGRGTQYF. The CDR3 DNA sequence: TGTGCCTGGGGGCGGGGTACGCAGTATTTT.

This chain connects TRBV19 to TRBJ2-3, with 14 bases matching TRBD2. The V gene end was trimmed by 4 bases and the J gene end by 7 bases; junction bases not matched to a gene: 7. CDR3 length: 16 amino acids. Germline V gene sequence: CDR1 LNHDA, CDR2 SQIVND (reference sequence). CDR3 protein: CASSTGLAGVINTQYF. The CDR3 region has the DNA TGTGCCAGTAGTACGGGACTAGCGGGAGTGATTAATACGCAGTATTTT.